A selection of T cell receptor beta chains follows, all from one sample in a study of blood T cell repertoires in COVID-19. The method was immunoSEQ multiplex PCR; TCRdb's version includes in-frame clones alone and lacks a portion of them. The data show roughly 110,000 clones, with roughly 79% seen just once and 10% held by the top ten. Sequencing used peripheral blood. These receptor sequences come from a human donor in a cohort sampled during active COVID-19. The CDR3 runs from the conserved cysteine through the conserved F or W. Fields, in order: clone size, V gene, J gene, D gene, CDR3 DNA, CDR3 protein. The D gene is left open where the match is weak. Clone size is shown for a subset of rows, as once, few, many or a class of expanded clone.

clone_size: NA
v_call: TRBV12-5
j_call: TRBJ2-7
d_call: TRBD2
cdr3_nt: TGTGCTAGGGGTTTGGGGGGAGGCGGGGGAGGAAACTCCTACGAGCAGTACTTC
cdr3_aa: CARGLGGGGGGNSYEQYF

clone_size: NA
v_call: TRBV9
j_call: TRBJ2-5
d_call: NA
cdr3_nt: TGTGCCAGCAGCGCCCTCCGGGGGAAACAAGAGACCCAGTACTTC
cdr3_aa: CASSALRGKQETQYF

clone_size: few
v_call: TRBV5-4
j_call: TRBJ2-3
d_call: NA
cdr3_nt: TGTGCCAGCAGCTTGCGCAGCGCCTCCAGAGATACGCAGTATTTT
cdr3_aa: CASSLRSASRDTQYF

clone_size: NA
v_call: TRBV7-2
j_call: TRBJ1-1
d_call: TRBD1
cdr3_nt: TGTGCCAGCAGCTTAGATTTAGGGGGCCGGACTGAAGCTTTCTTT
cdr3_aa: CASSLDLGGRTEAFF

clone_size: NA
v_call: TRBV2
j_call: TRBJ1-3
d_call: TRBD1
cdr3_nt: TGTGCCAGCATCCCGACAGGGTCAAATGGAAACACCATATATTTT
cdr3_aa: CASIPTGSNGNTIYF

clone_size: NA
v_call: TRBV30
j_call: TRBJ1-5
d_call: NA
cdr3_nt: TGTGCCTGGAGTGTATCAAATAGCAATCAGCCCCAGCATTTT
cdr3_aa: CAWSVSNSNQPQHF

clone_size: NA
v_call: TRBV28
j_call: TRBJ1-5
d_call: NA
cdr3_nt: TGTGCCAGCAGTTTCAGCGGGGGAGTCCTTCAGCCCCAGCATTTT
cdr3_aa: CASSFSGGVLQPQHF

clone_size: once
v_call: TRBV6-2/TRBV6-3
j_call: TRBJ2-3
d_call: TRBD2
cdr3_nt: TGTGCCAGCAGCTGGAGCGGGGGGGCCACAGATACGCAGTATTTT
cdr3_aa: CASSWSGGATDTQYF

clone_size: NA
v_call: TRBV5-1
j_call: TRBJ2-5
d_call: NA
cdr3_nt: TGCGCCAGCAGCTTGGTCGGGGTAGGGGAGACCCAGTACTTC
cdr3_aa: CASSLVGVGETQYF

clone_size: few
v_call: TRBV5-8
j_call: TRBJ2-7
d_call: NA
cdr3_nt: TGTGCCAGCAGCTGGGGACTGGAGCAGTACTTC
cdr3_aa: CASSWGLEQYF

clone_size: NA
v_call: TRBV4-3
j_call: TRBJ1-2
d_call: NA
cdr3_nt: TGCGCCAGCAGCCCGAAGAGAGGCGGCAACTATGGCTACACCTTC
cdr3_aa: CASSPKRGGNYGYTF

clone_size: NA
v_call: TRBV5-4
j_call: TRBJ2-7
d_call: TRBD2
cdr3_nt: TGTGCCAGCAGCTTTGCGGGAGTGGTATACGAGCAGTACTTC
cdr3_aa: CASSFAGVVYEQYF

clone_size: NA
v_call: TRBV9
j_call: TRBJ1-2
d_call: NA
cdr3_nt: TGTGCCAGCAGCGTAGTACAGAACTATGGCTACACCTTC
cdr3_aa: CASSVVQNYGYTF

clone_size: NA
v_call: TRBV7-3
j_call: TRBJ2-7
d_call: TRBD2
cdr3_nt: TGTGCCAGCAGCTTAAGGGCGGGGAGCGGGAGGGACGAGCAGTACTTC
cdr3_aa: CASSLRAGSGRDEQYF

clone_size: NA
v_call: TRBV3-1/TRBV3-2
j_call: TRBJ1-2
d_call: TRBD1
cdr3_nt: TGTGCCAGCAGGGATACAGGGGGCTATGGCTACACCTTC
cdr3_aa: CASRDTGGYGYTF

clone_size: few
v_call: TRBV28
j_call: TRBJ1-3
d_call: NA
cdr3_nt: TGTGCCAGCAACCGAGAGGGAAACACCATATATTTT
cdr3_aa: CASNREGNTIYF

clone_size: once
v_call: TRBV19
j_call: TRBJ1-1
d_call: TRBD1
cdr3_nt: TGTGCCAGTAGCAACTTCGGACAGGGTAACACTGAAGCTTTCTTT
cdr3_aa: CASSNFGQGNTEAFF

clone_size: NA
v_call: TRBV27
j_call: TRBJ2-2
d_call: TRBD1
cdr3_nt: TGTGCCAGCAGTAGTTGGACAGGGGTGAACACCGGGGAGCTGTTTTTT
cdr3_aa: CASSSWTGVNTGELFF

clone_size: NA
v_call: TRBV2
j_call: TRBJ1-1
d_call: NA
cdr3_nt: TGTGCCAGCACCAGGGTGGCTGAAGCTTTCTTT
cdr3_aa: CASTRVAEAFF

clone_size: NA
v_call: TRBV15
j_call: TRBJ1-5
d_call: NA
cdr3_nt: TGTGCCACCAGCGAAGGTAGGGGGTATCAGCCCCAGCATTTT
cdr3_aa: CATSEGRGYQPQHF

clone_size: NA
v_call: TRBV7-8
j_call: TRBJ2-3
d_call: NA
cdr3_nt: TGTGCCACAAAGTGGGCAGTTAGCACAGATACGCAGTATTTT
cdr3_aa: CATKWAVSTDTQYF

clone_size: few
v_call: TRBV7-3
j_call: TRBJ2-5
d_call: TRBD1
cdr3_nt: TGTGCCAGCAGCCCCTGGGACAGCGAGACCCAGTACTTC
cdr3_aa: CASSPWDSETQYF

clone_size: NA
v_call: TRBV6-5
j_call: TRBJ2-7
d_call: NA
cdr3_nt: TGTGCCAGCAGTTACGGGAGACTGTCCTACGAGCAGTACTTC
cdr3_aa: CASSYGRLSYEQYF

clone_size: many
v_call: TRBV28
j_call: TRBJ2-6
d_call: NA
cdr3_nt: TGTGCCAGCAGCACACTGACAACTTTTTCATCCTCCGGGGCCAACGTCCTGACTTTC
cdr3_aa: CASSTLTTFSSSGANVLTF

clone_size: NA
v_call: TRBV3-1/TRBV3-2
j_call: TRBJ1-5
d_call: NA
cdr3_nt: TGTGCCAGCAGCCAATCGACAGTTTCGAATCAGCCCCAGCATTTT
cdr3_aa: CASSQSTVSNQPQHF

clone_size: NA
v_call: TRBV28
j_call: TRBJ1-5
d_call: NA
cdr3_nt: TGTGCCAGCAATCGCCGGAGGGGCCATCAGCCCCAGCATTTT
cdr3_aa: CASNRRRGHQPQHF

clone_size: NA
v_call: TRBV11-2
j_call: TRBJ2-7
d_call: TRBD1
cdr3_nt: TGTGCCAGCAGCTTAGTCAGGGGGCCTCGGGAAATTACCTACGAGCAGTACTTC
cdr3_aa: CASSLVRGPREITYEQYF

clone_size: once
v_call: TRBV28
j_call: TRBJ2-4
d_call: NA
cdr3_nt: TGTGCCAGCAGTTTGGGGCAGGGCGGGGAGTACTTC
cdr3_aa: CASSLGQGGEYF

clone_size: NA
v_call: TRBV4-1
j_call: TRBJ1-1
d_call: NA
cdr3_nt: TGCGCCAGCAGCCAAAGTAGAAGTATGAACACTGAAGCTTTCTTT
cdr3_aa: CASSQSRSMNTEAFF

clone_size: NA
v_call: TRBV6-4
j_call: TRBJ1-2
d_call: TRBD1
cdr3_nt: TGTGCCAGCAGCCCAGGGACAGGGGACTACTATGGCTACACCTTC
cdr3_aa: CASSPGTGDYYGYTF

clone_size: NA
v_call: TRBV7-6
j_call: TRBJ1-3
d_call: NA
cdr3_nt: TGTGCCAGCAGCTTAGCGCGTGCCGCCTCTGGAAACACCATATATTTT
cdr3_aa: CASSLARAASGNTIYF

clone_size: once
v_call: TRBV18
j_call: TRBJ1-1
d_call: TRBD1
cdr3_nt: TGTGCCAGCTCACCAGGACGACAGGGCCACACTGAAGCTTTCTTT
cdr3_aa: CASSPGRQGHTEAFF

clone_size: NA
v_call: TRBV28
j_call: TRBJ1-1
d_call: NA
cdr3_nt: TGTGCCAGCCGTAGCAGGGGACGTGCTGAAGCTTTCTTT
cdr3_aa: CASRSRGRAEAFF

clone_size: NA
v_call: TRBV5-4
j_call: TRBJ2-2
d_call: TRBD2
cdr3_nt: TGTGCCAGCAGCGCCCCAACTAGCGCGGGGGAGCTGTTTTTT
cdr3_aa: CASSAPTSAGELFF

clone_size: once
v_call: TRBV5-1
j_call: TRBJ2-3
d_call: NA
cdr3_nt: TGCGCCAGCAGCCCTATATCGGATACGCAGTATTTT
cdr3_aa: CASSPISDTQYF

clone_size: NA
v_call: TRBV4-3
j_call: TRBJ1-2
d_call: TRBD1
cdr3_nt: TGCGCCAGCAGCCAGACGGACAGGGGATTGGGGGGCTACACCTTC
cdr3_aa: CASSQTDRGLGGYTF

clone_size: many
v_call: TRBV4-1
j_call: TRBJ2-7
d_call: TRBD1
cdr3_nt: TGCGCCAGCAGCCAAGTAGGGGACAGGCGGTCCTACGAGCAGTACTTC
cdr3_aa: CASSQVGDRRSYEQYF

clone_size: once
v_call: TRBV7-3
j_call: TRBJ1-2
d_call: TRBD1
cdr3_nt: TGTGCCAGCACCTTAGGCGGACAGGCGAAGGGTGGCTACACCTTC
cdr3_aa: CASTLGGQAKGGYTF

clone_size: NA
v_call: TRBV19
j_call: TRBJ1-1
d_call: NA
cdr3_nt: TGTGCCAGTTTTTCCCACAAGAACACTGAAGCTTTCTTT
cdr3_aa: CASFSHKNTEAFF

clone_size: NA
v_call: TRBV5-1
j_call: TRBJ2-7
d_call: NA
cdr3_nt: TGCGCCAGCAGCTTAGACTCAACGAGGTCCCTCATGCAGTACTTC
cdr3_aa: CASSLDSTRSLMQYF

clone_size: NA
v_call: TRBV2
j_call: TRBJ2-7
d_call: NA
cdr3_nt: TGTGCCAGCAGGCAGGGTTACGAGCAGTACTTC
cdr3_aa: CASRQGYEQYF

clone_size: NA
v_call: TRBV19
j_call: TRBJ1-5
d_call: NA
cdr3_nt: TGTGCCAGTAGTACAGGTCATCAGCCCCAGCATTTT
cdr3_aa: CASSTGHQPQHF

clone_size: NA
v_call: TRBV12-3/TRBV12-4
j_call: TRBJ2-1
d_call: NA
cdr3_nt: TGTGCCAGCACCAAGGAGTGGTACAATGAGCAGTTCTTC
cdr3_aa: CASTKEWYNEQFF

clone_size: NA
v_call: TRBV4-1
j_call: TRBJ1-3
d_call: NA
cdr3_nt: TGCGCCAGCAGCCAAGAGGTTCAGGACTTGGACACCATATATTTT
cdr3_aa: CASSQEVQDLDTIYF

clone_size: NA
v_call: TRBV30
j_call: TRBJ1-3
d_call: TRBD1
cdr3_nt: TGTGCCTGGAGTTCGGGACAGGGTGGAGGAAACACCATATATTTT
cdr3_aa: CAWSSGQGGGNTIYF

clone_size: NA
v_call: TRBV7-9
j_call: TRBJ2-7
d_call: NA
cdr3_nt: TGTGCCAGCAGCGGCGACGGGGGGCGTGGCGAGCAGTACTTC
cdr3_aa: CASSGDGGRGEQYF

clone_size: NA
v_call: TRBV18
j_call: TRBJ2-3
d_call: NA
cdr3_nt: TGTGCCAGCTCACCACCGGCAGCGATTGGGGATACGCAGTATTTT
cdr3_aa: CASSPPAAIGDTQYF

clone_size: NA
v_call: TRBV7-2
j_call: TRBJ2-3
d_call: TRBD1
cdr3_nt: TGTGCCAGCAGGGTTTGGACAGGGGATAACACGCAGTATTTT
cdr3_aa: CASRVWTGDNTQYF

clone_size: NA
v_call: TRBV10-1
j_call: TRBJ2-1
d_call: TRBD2
cdr3_nt: TGCGCCAGCAGTGAGGGGACTAGCGGGAGGGCCCCGGAGAATGAGCAGTTCTTC
cdr3_aa: CASSEGTSGRAPENEQFF

clone_size: NA
v_call: TRBV28
j_call: TRBJ2-7
d_call: NA
cdr3_nt: TGTGCCAGCAGTTTATTCGCGACAGCCACGATTTACGAGCATGTGTCGCAGTACTTC
cdr3_aa: CASSLFATATIYEHVSQYF

clone_size: NA
v_call: TRBV28
j_call: TRBJ1-3
d_call: TRBD1
cdr3_nt: TGTGCCAGCAGAACCCCAGGGGGATCTGGAAACACCATATATTTT
cdr3_aa: CASRTPGGSGNTIYF

clone_size: NA
v_call: TRBV28
j_call: TRBJ1-6
d_call: TRBD1
cdr3_nt: TGTGCCAGCAGTTTACATGTTATAGGGACAGGGCGAAATTCACCCCTCCACTTT
cdr3_aa: CASSLHVIGTGRNSPLHF

clone_size: NA
v_call: TRBV20-1
j_call: TRBJ2-7
d_call: NA
cdr3_nt: TGCAGTGCTAGTCTAGGTAGTGGCTACGAGCAGTACTTC
cdr3_aa: CSASLGSGYEQYF

clone_size: NA
v_call: TRBV5-8
j_call: TRBJ2-1
d_call: TRBD2
cdr3_nt: TGTGCCAGCAGCGACAGTCGGGGGGAAGTCTACAATGAGCAGTTCTTC
cdr3_aa: CASSDSRGEVYNEQFF

clone_size: NA
v_call: TRBV18
j_call: TRBJ2-7
d_call: NA
cdr3_nt: TGTGCCAGCTCACCTCCATTGGGGCTCTCCTACGAGCAGTACTTC
cdr3_aa: CASSPPLGLSYEQYF

clone_size: NA
v_call: TRBV7-3
j_call: TRBJ2-1
d_call: TRBD2
cdr3_nt: TGTGCCAGCAGCTTATCCAGCGGGGGGGCCAATGAGCAGTTCTTC
cdr3_aa: CASSLSSGGANEQFF

clone_size: NA
v_call: TRBV3-1/TRBV3-2
j_call: TRBJ1-6
d_call: NA
cdr3_nt: TGTGCCAGCAGCATTCGTCAGGATTCACCCCTCCACTTT
cdr3_aa: CASSIRQDSPLHF

clone_size: NA
v_call: TRBV27
j_call: TRBJ1-2
d_call: TRBD1
cdr3_nt: TGTGCCAGCAGTCCTTATCTACAGGGGATCTATGGCTACACCTTC
cdr3_aa: CASSPYLQGIYGYTF

clone_size: NA
v_call: TRBV18
j_call: TRBJ2-7
d_call: NA
cdr3_nt: TGTGCCAGCTCACCAACAGGGCTCCCCTACGAGCAGTACTTC
cdr3_aa: CASSPTGLPYEQYF